This T cell receptor beta chain is from a study of blood T cell repertoires in COVID-19. Whole-study context: COVID-19 samples from acute and convalescent phases originated in the United States, Italy and Spain. From T cells, B-cell-depleted T cells, or PBMCs came the material, which was cDNA or gDNA.

In the authors' methods: Scientists estimated how many nucleated cells there were by amplifying reference gene primers. Generated by immunoSEQ multiplex PCR, the TCRdb table keeps only in-frame clones and is missing some. The DNA was the basis for D and trimming; V, J and clone size are from that table. Seen here are just over 250,000 clones, about nine tenths observed once, and the top ten hold around 10%. Looked up from germline, CDR1 is LGHNA and CDR2 is YSLEER. J gave up 4 bases and V 0 bases, and 5 bases lay outside the gene matches. There are 15 residues in the CDR3. This TCR was sampled from a man in his forties who had recovered from COVID-19. The chain joins TRBV4-3 to TRBJ1-2; 7 bases are a match to TRBD1. Source material: peripheral blood. The CDR3 DNA reads TGCGCCAGCAGCCAAGAATCGCGACAGGGCTATGGCTACACCTTC. Encoded protein: CASSQESRQGYGYTF.